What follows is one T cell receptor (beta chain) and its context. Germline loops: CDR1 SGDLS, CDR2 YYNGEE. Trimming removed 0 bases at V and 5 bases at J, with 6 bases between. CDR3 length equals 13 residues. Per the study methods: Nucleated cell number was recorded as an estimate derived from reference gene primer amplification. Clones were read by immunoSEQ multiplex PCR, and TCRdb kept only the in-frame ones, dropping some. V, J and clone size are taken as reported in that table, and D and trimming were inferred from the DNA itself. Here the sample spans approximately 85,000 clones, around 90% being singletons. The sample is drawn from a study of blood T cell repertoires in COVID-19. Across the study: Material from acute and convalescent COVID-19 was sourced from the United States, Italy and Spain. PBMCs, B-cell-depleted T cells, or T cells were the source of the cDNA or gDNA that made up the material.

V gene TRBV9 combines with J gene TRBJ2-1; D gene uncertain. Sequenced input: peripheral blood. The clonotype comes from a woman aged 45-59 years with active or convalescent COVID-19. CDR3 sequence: CASSVAPDNEQFF. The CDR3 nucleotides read TGTGCCAGCAGCGTAGCTCCCGACAATGAGCAGTTCTTC.